The text below deals with one TCR beta chain. The entry originates in a study of CD8+ T cells in alopecia areata. Treatment reported: oral pan-JAK inhibitor, 5-10 mg twice daily. Trimming cost V 6 bases and J 4 bases, with 21 bases left between them. There are 16 residues in the CDR3. Germline V gene data show CDR1 as MNHEY and CDR2 as SMNVEV (reference sequence). Reverse transcription of extracted RNA yielded cDNA, which provided the sequencing template. Method: immunoSEQ multiplex PCR; TCRdb's copy keeps in-frame clones and lacks some. The data show 150,000 to 200,000 clones, roughly 46% seen once. The material was CD8+ T cells sorted from blood, obtained at roughly week 53, from a patient treated with tofacitinib. This TCR was sampled from a human donor with alopecia areata. This chain connects TRBV27 to TRBJ1-2; D not resolved. CDR3 nucleotides: TGTGCCAGCAGAACCTCTACGGCAGTTGGGGTCTATGGCTACACCTTC. Translating it yields CASRTSTAVGVYGYTF.